This T cell receptor (beta chain) was identified during a study of neurological immune-mediated disorders. Broader study findings: TCR-beta repertoires seemed private in all groups, with no expanded CDR3 amino acid sequences shared.

The table lists this clonotype with many counts. No antigen is known for it. V was pared by 6 bases and J by 4 bases, with 14 bases between. Per the germline V gene, CDR1 is SGHRS and CDR2 is YFSETQ. The CDR3 spans 13 residues. Via MiXCR, TCRdb re-called the 5' RACE reads, giving one row per CDR3 protein. The table has approximately 87,000 distinct CDR3 sequences, about 14% seen once. J is TRBJ2-7 and V is TRBV5-1; D possibly matches TRBD1 or TRBD2 (5 bases each). This TCR derives from a woman in her 50s in good health. Material for sequencing was PBMCs. The CDR3, as DNA: TGCGCCAGCACCATAGAGGGGAAATACGAGCAGTACTTC. It encodes CASTIEGKYEQYF.